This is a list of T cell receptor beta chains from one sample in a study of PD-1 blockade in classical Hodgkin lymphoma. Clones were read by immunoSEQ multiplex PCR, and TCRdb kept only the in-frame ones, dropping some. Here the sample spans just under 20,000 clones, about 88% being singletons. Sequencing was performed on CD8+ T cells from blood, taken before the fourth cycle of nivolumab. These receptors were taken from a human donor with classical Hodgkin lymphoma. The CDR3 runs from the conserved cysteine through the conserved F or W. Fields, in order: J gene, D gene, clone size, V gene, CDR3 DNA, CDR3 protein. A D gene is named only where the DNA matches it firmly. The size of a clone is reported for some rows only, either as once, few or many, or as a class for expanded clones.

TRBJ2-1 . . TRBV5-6 TGTGCCAGCAGCTTAAGCGTTACATCGGGTAGGGAGCAGTTCTTC CASSLSVTSGREQFF
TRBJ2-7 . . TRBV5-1 TGCGCCAGCAGTTCTAGTCCGACCTACGAGCAGTACTTC CASSSSPTYEQYF
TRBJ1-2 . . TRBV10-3 TGTGCCATCAGCGGGGGCGCATTGTATGGCTACACCTTC CAISGGALYGYTF
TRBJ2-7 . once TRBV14 TGTGCCAGCAGCGCAGCCGACAAGTTCCCGTCCTACGAGCAGTACTTC CASSAADKFPSYEQYF
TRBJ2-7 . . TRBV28 TGTGCCAGCAGTTTCTCGAGCTACGAGCAGTACTTC CASSFSSYEQYF
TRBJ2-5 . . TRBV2 TGTGCCAGCAGTGGGTGGACCCAGTACTTC CASSGWTQYF
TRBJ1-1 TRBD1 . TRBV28 TGTGCCAGCAGTTTCATCGGGACAGGGACTGAAGCTTTCTTT CASSFIGTGTEAFF
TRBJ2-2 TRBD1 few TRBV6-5 TGTGCCAGCAGTTACTCTGGGACAGACACCGGGGAGCTGTTTTTT CASSYSGTDTGELFF
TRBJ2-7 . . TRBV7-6 TGTGCCAGCAGCTACGGGACCTACGAGCAGTACTTC CASSYGTYEQYF
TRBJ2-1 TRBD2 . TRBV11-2 TGTGCCAGCAGCGCCCGGGATAGAGCGGGACTCGGGGCAGATGAGCAGTTCTTC CASSARDRAGLGADEQFF
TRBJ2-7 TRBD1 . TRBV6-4 TGTGCCAGCAGTCCGGGACAGGGGGTTTACGAGCAGTACTTC CASSPGQGVYEQYF
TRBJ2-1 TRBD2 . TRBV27 TGTGCCAGCCGCCGGGGACTAGCGGGGGGCGGCTCCTACAATGAGCAGTTCTTC CASRRGLAGGGSYNEQFF
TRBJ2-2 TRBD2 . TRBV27 TGTGCCAGCAATTTAGGGGCTAGCGGCGGGGAGCTGTTTTTT CASNLGASGGELFF
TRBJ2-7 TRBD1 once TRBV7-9 TGTGCCAGCAGCAGCCTACAGGGGCCGACCTACGAGCAGTACTTC CASSSLQGPTYEQYF
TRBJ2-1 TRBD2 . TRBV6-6 TGTGCCAGCACTTGGCGGGAGTCCTACAATGAGCAGTTCTTC CASTWRESYNEQFF
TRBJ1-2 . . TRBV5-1 TGCGCCAGCAGCTTGGTGGCGGACGGCTATGGCTACACCTTC CASSLVADGYGYTF
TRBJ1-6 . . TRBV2 TGTGCCAGCAGTGTACTTCGGGACCCCGAATTTCTACGGACCCTCCACTTT CASSVLRDPEFLRTLHF
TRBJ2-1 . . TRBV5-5 TGTGCCAGCAGCTTGGTCCGGAACACAAATGAGCAGTTCTTC CASSLVRNTNEQFF
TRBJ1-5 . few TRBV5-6 TGTGCCAGCAGCTTTTTGACTAGCAATCAGCCCCAGCATTTT CASSFLTSNQPQHF
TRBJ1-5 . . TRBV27 TGTGCCAGCAGTTTGGCAGTGAGCAATCAGCCCCAGCATTTT CASSLAVSNQPQHF